These 25 T cell receptor beta chains originate from one sample sequenced in a study of regulatory T cells in long-lasting Graves disease. Arm-PCR of CDR3 regions with iRepertoire HTBI primers generated TCR beta libraries. TCRdb ran MiXCR on the multiplex PCR reads and lists one entry per CDR3 protein. The sample contains 200,000 to 250,000 distinct CDR3 sequences, 20% of which appear only once. Sample time point: newly diagnosed GD, antithyroid drugs for less than 3 months. With RNA extracted from PBMCs as input, the TCR library was made. The starting material was peripheral blood mononuclear cells (PBMCs), obtained at new diagnosis, from a patient treated with antithyroid drugs. The receptors derive from a female donor with Graves disease.

This clonotype was seen ten or more times. The rearrangement uses TRBV20-1 and TRBJ2-1; D not resolved. Germline V CDR1 and CDR2: DFQATT, SNEGSKA (reference sequence). With 0 bases removed from V and 0 bases from J, the gap between germline ends came to 15 bases. The CDR3 sequence is 17 residues long. CDR3 DNA sequence: TGCAGTGCTAGAGATCCCAGGACCCGAAGCTCCTACAATGAGCAGTTCTTC. Translating it yields CSARDPRTRSSYNEQFF.

In its sample, this clonotype was seen many times. The gene calls are TRBV7-2 and TRBJ2-2; D is uncertain. Germline CDR1 reads SGHTA; CDR2 reads FQGNSA. V lost 2 bases to trimming and J lost 5 bases, with 12 bases between them. This CDR3 spans 15 amino acids. The CDR3 sequence: CASSLRVTSTGELFF. DNA of the CDR3: TGTGCCAGCAGCTTAAGGGTTACATCTACCGGGGAGCTGTTTTTT.

The sample holds many counts of this clonotype. This chain joins TRBV6-2 or TRBV6-3 and TRBJ2-3, with D possibly matching TRBD2 (7 bases). The germline V gene encodes CDR1 MNHEY and CDR2 SVGEGT. This CDR3 has 15 amino acids. Trimming removed 8 bases from V and 4 bases from J, with 19 bases in between. The CDR3 sequence is CASGRRGGMSDTQYF. The CDR3 DNA reads as TGTGCCAGCGGAAGGAGGGGGGGAATGTCAGATACGCAGTATTTT.

This rearrangement joins TRBV20-1 to TRBJ2-3; 10 nucleotides match TRBD2. Germline-derived CDR1 and CDR2 are DFQATT and SNEGSKA (reference sequence). J gave up 4 bases and V 3 bases, and 10 bases lay outside the gene matches. The CDR3 totals 16 residues. CDR3 in amino acids: CSARRWLAGVPDTQYF. As DNA, the CDR3 is TGCAGTGCTAGGAGGTGGCTAGCGGGGGTGCCAGATACGCAGTATTTT.

This clonotype was seen ten or more times. The chain links TRBV24-1 to TRBJ2-1, with D perhaps matching TRBD2 (6 bases). The CDR3 length is 13 residues. V was shortened by 9 bases and J by 7 bases, with 15 bases between the two germline ends. Germline V CDR1 and CDR2: KGHDR, SFDVKD. The CDR3 DNA reads as TGTGCCACCGTGGGGAGGAATGGGAATGAGCAGTTCTTC. Translated, it gives CATVGRNGNEQFF.

This clonotype was seen just once. Just one base apart from a much larger clone, this may be a read error. This chain links TRBV6-1 with TRBJ1-5; D remains unclear. The CDR3 runs to 14 residues. CDR1 is MNHNS and CDR2 is SASEGT in the germline V gene. In DNA, the CDR3 is TGTGCCAGCAGACCACATAATAGCAATCAGCCCCAGCAGTTT. It translates to CASRPHNSNQPQQF.

This clonotype was seen repeatedly, ten times or more. CDR3 loop: CSARGEGWDSPLHF. CDR3 bases: TGCAGTGCTAGAGGGGAGGGTTGGGATTCACCCCTCCACTTT. The chain carries TRBV20-1 and TRBJ1-6; unclear D gene. With 1 base removed from V and 8 bases from J, the gap between germline ends came to 12 bases. The germline gives CDR1 DFQATT, CDR2 SNEGSKA (reference sequence). This CDR3 is 14 amino acids long.

This clonotype was counted many times. This rearrangement joins TRBV7-2 to TRBJ2-3, with 11 nucleotides matching TRBD1. Trimming took 1 base from V and 1 from J; bases not matched to a gene: 4. The CDR3 runs 17 residues. Germline CDR1 is SGHTA and CDR2 is FQGNSA. The CDR3 DNA reads as TGTGCCAGCAGCTTAGGGACAGGGGGCCTTGGCACAGATACGCAGTATTTT. Translating gives CASSLGTGGLGTDTQYF.

This clonotype was observed at least ten times. The chain employs TRBV7-9 and TRBJ2-7; D gene unclear. V shed 1 base and J shed 0 bases, with 7 bases lying between them. The CDR3 is 14 residues long. CDR1 SEHNR and CDR2 FQNEAQ come from the germline V gene (reference sequence). CDR3 sequence: CASSLGWFSYEQYF. In DNA, the CDR3 is TGTGCCAGCAGCTTAGGCTGGTTCTCCTACGAGCAGTACTTC.

This clonotype was observed many times. CDR3 residues: CASSLTAMNTEAFF. The CDR3 region has the DNA TGTGCCAGCAGCTTGACCGCGATGAACACTGAAGCTTTCTTT. The chain has TRBV11-3 and TRBJ1-1; D ambiguous. Germline V gives CDR1 SGHNT, CDR2 YENEEA. Trimming took 3 bases from V and 0 from J, leaving 8 bases between them. The CDR3 is 14 amino acids.

This clonotype was picked up a small number of times. J is TRBJ1-1 and V is TRBV6-5, with D hard to call. Germline CDR1 and CDR2: MNHEY and SVGAGI. V lost 2 bases, J lost 5 bases, and 9 bases lay in between. The CDR3 is 13 residues long. CDR3: CASSYKRDTEAFF. The CDR3 DNA reads as TGTGCCAGCAGTTACAAAAGGGATACTGAAGCTTTCTTT.

This clonotype was counted ten times or more. The J gene is TRBJ1-5, the V gene TRBV10-1; D remains ambiguous. This CDR3 region has 19 residues. V lost 6 bases to trimming and J lost 2 bases, with 26 bases between them. CDR1 is WNHNN, CDR2 SYGVQD, per germline (reference sequence). The CDR3 DNA reads TGCGCCAGCAGCTGGCCCATAAGATACCCGGCCTATTGCAATCAGCCCCAGCATTTT. Protein product: CASSWPIRYPAYCNQPQHF.

The table lists this clonotype with many counts. This chain links TRBV27 with TRBJ2-5; D possibly uses TRBD1 or TRBD2 (5 bases each). The germline V gene encodes CDR1 MNHEY and CDR2 SMNVEV (reference sequence). The V gene lost 7 bases and the J gene lost 3 bases, with 18 bases spanning the gap. This CDR3 has 15 amino acids. DNA of the CDR3: TGTGCCAGCACCGCACTCGGGACCATTAAAGAGACCCAGTACTTC. This gives the protein CASTALGTIKETQYF.

The gene calls are TRBV4-1 and TRBJ1-3, with D hard to call. Germline V lookup: CDR1 MGHRA, CDR2 YSYEKL. The CDR3 totals 16 residues. Trimming cost V 3 bases and J 0 bases, with 12 bases left between them. This CDR3 reads CASSHVTAYSGNTIYF. The CDR3 bases are TGCGCCAGCAGCCATGTGACGGCTTACTCTGGAAACACCATATATTTT.

This clonotype was counted ten times or more. The chain uses TRBV28 and TRBJ2-2; D possibly corresponds to TRBD2 (5 bases). V lost 5 bases and J 7 bases, leaving 14 bases between the germline ends. Germline V gives CDR1 MDHEN, CDR2 SYDVKM. This CDR3 is built from 14 residues. DNA of the CDR3: TGTGCCAGCAGTGCCCAGTGGAGGCGCGGGGAGCTGTTTTTT. Translation: CASSAQWRRGELFF.

The V and J genes are TRBV7-8 and TRBJ2-5; 9 bases fit TRBD1. The CDR3 sequence is 14 residues long. The J segment lost 4 bases and the V segment lost 5 bases, leaving 5 bases of the junction unmatched. CDR1 SGHVS and CDR2 FQNEAQ come from the germline V gene. CDR3 sequence reads: CASSRGTGSETQYF. The CDR3 bases are TGTGCCAGCAGCCGGGGGACAGGGTCAGAGACCCAGTACTTC.

On this clonotype itself: This may be a read error, as it is one base from a much larger clone. This chain connects TRBV7-2 to TRBJ1-4, with D uncertain. V lost 6 bases and J lost 4, with 12 bases in between. The CDR3 loop spans 14 amino acids. CDR1 and CDR2 from the germline V gene are SGHTA and FQGNSA. The CDR3, as DNA: TGTGCCAGCAGACCAGCCTTGTGTAATGAAAAACTGTTTTTT. Encoded protein: CASRPALCNEKLFF.

This clonotype was counted ten times or more. The chain employs TRBV6-2 or TRBV6-3 and TRBJ2-6, with D tentatively TRBD1 (6 bases). The CDR3 covers 14 residues. V gave up 4 bases and J gave up 13 bases, with 17 bases separating them. Looked up from germline, CDR1 is MNHEY and CDR2 is SVGEGT. CDR3 sequence (DNA): TGTGCCAGCAGTTTTGGGGACAACCTACGGGTCCTGACTTTC. Its translation is CASSFGDNLRVLTF.

This clonotype was recorded at least ten times. The chain links TRBV2 to TRBJ1-4; D is possibly TRBD1 (5 bases). This CDR3 region has 15 residues. Germline V gene lookup returns CDR1 SNHLY and CDR2 FYNNEI. The ends were cut back, 7 bases at V and 8 bases at J, with 20 bases in the middle. CDR3 amino acids: CASTPRSGFNEKLFF. The CDR3 DNA sequence: TGTGCCAGCACCCCCAGGTCAGGGTTCAACGAAAAACTGTTTTTT.

There are many counts of this clonotype. The V gene is TRBV7-6, the J gene TRBJ2-3; perhaps TRBD2 as D (6 bases). CDR3 length equals 17 residues. V lost 2 bases to trimming and J lost 0 bases, with 15 bases between them. Germline CDR1 is SGHVS and CDR2 is FNYEAQ. The DNA of the CDR3 is TGTGCCAGCAGCTTAAGCCCCCCAGGGACTAGCACAGATACGCAGTATTTT. It specifies CASSLSPPGTSTDTQYF.

The J gene is TRBJ2-3, the V gene TRBV4-3; D possibly corresponds to TRBD2 (7 bases). The germline V and J ends were trimmed by 4 bases and 1 base, with 18 bases remaining between them. CDR1 LGHNA and CDR2 YSLEER come from the germline V gene. This CDR3 contains 17 residues. The CDR3 bases are TGCGCCAGCAGCCCCAATTGGGGGGCGGGGGGCACAGATACGCAGTATTTT. Translating it yields CASSPNWGAGGTDTQYF.

This clonotype was seen repeatedly, ten times or more. The J gene is TRBJ1-5, the V gene TRBV12-3 or TRBV12-4, with 8 bases lining up with TRBD1. The V segment lost 6 bases and the J segment 2 bases; nucleotides outside the gene matches: 9. The length of the CDR3 is 16 residues. CDR3 in amino acids: CASSFWTGSGNQPQHF. CDR3 DNA: TGTGCCAGCAGCTTCTGGACAGGGTCGGGCAATCAGCCCCAGCATTTT.

This clonotype was recorded at least ten times. CDR3 region: CASSSHAGRSGTEAFF. DNA for the CDR3: TGTGCCAGCAGCTCTCACGCAGGCAGGTCGGGAACTGAAGCTTTCTTT. The chain is built from TRBV7-9 and TRBJ1-1, with D unclear. This CDR3 is built from 16 residues. V lost 4 bases and J lost 5, with 20 bases in between. Germline-derived CDR1 and CDR2 are SEHNR and FQNEAQ (reference sequence).

This clonotype was counted ten times or more. This chain links TRBV11-2 with TRBJ1-1, with 9 bases aligning to TRBD1. This CDR3 contains 15 residues. Germline V gene sequence: CDR1 SGHAT, CDR2 FQNNGV. V lost 1 base to trimming and J lost 1 base; unmatched junction nucleotides: 1. DNA for the CDR3: TGTGCCAGCAGCTTAGGGGGACAGGGGAACACTGAAGCTTTCTTT. This gives the protein CASSLGGQGNTEAFF. Full variable domain (outside the CDR3, taken from reference TRBV11-2 and TRBJ1-1): EAGVAQSPRYKIIEKRQSVAFWCNPISGHATLYWYQQILGQGPKLLIQFQNNGVVDDSQLPKDRFSAERLKGVDSTLKIQPAKLEDSAVYLCASSLGGQGNTEAFFGQGTRLTVV.

This clonotype was observed many times. This rearrangement joins TRBV7-9 to TRBJ2-2; the D call may be TRBD1 or TRBD2 (5 bases each). Germline-derived CDR1 and CDR2 are SEHNR and FQNEAQ (reference sequence). Between the trimmed V and J ends, which lost 2 bases and 0 bases, there was a span of 10 bases. The CDR3 runs 16 residues. CDR3 region: CASSLPGPSNTGELFF. In DNA, the CDR3 is TGTGCCAGCAGCTTACCGGGACCGTCGAACACCGGGGAGCTGTTTTTT.